This T cell receptor (beta chain) derives from a study of blood T cell repertoires in COVID-19. V lost 0 bases to trimming and J lost 6 bases, with 14 bases between them. CDR3 length: 15 amino acids. Germline loops: CDR1 MNHEY, CDR2 SVGAGI. Original analysis: How many nucleated cells were present was estimated from reference gene primer amplification. Clones were read by immunoSEQ multiplex PCR, and TCRdb kept only the in-frame ones, dropping some. Clonal size and the V and J genes are those of that table, whereas D and trimming came from the DNA. The repertoire has about 240,000 clones, about 82% of them found once; the top ten carry roughly an eighth. This clone occurred once.

The V gene is TRBV6-5, the J gene TRBJ1-1; D remains unclear. The receptor was derived from a man of 80 years or more with acute or convalescent COVID-19. The sequenced sample was peripheral blood. CDR3 nucleotide sequence: TGTGCCAGCAGTTACTCCCGAGGCGGGGTGTCTGAAGCTTTCTTT. Protein sequence: CASSYSRGGVSEAFF.